This TCR beta chain was identified during a study of shared clonotypes between healthy human individuals. In the study overall: CD4 naive cells filled three plates per donor, CD4 memory three, CD8 naive two and CD8 memory one.

Measured with immunoSEQ multiplex PCR; TCRdb has only the in-frame clones, and not every one. The table has hundreds of thousands of clones, 95% to 98% seen once. The V end lost 7 bases, the J end lost 1 base, and 23 bases lay between the germline ends. Germline CDR1 and CDR2: LNHDA and SQIVND (reference sequence). The CDR3 extends over 18 amino acids. This sequence was found in a woman younger than 45 in good health. The gene calls are TRBV19 and TRBJ1-5; maybe TRBD1 (5 bases). Sequencing was carried out using naive CD4+ T cells sorted from blood. Indicated subset: CD45RA+ positively selected. The CDR3, as DNA: TGTGCCAGTACCGACCACGCTTCGGGGGTCGCGAGCAATCAGCCCCAGCATTTT. Translation: CASTDHASGVASNQPQHF.